This record concerns one T cell receptor (beta chain) sequence. What antigen it recognizes has not been identified. Base-call qualities are not available, and no considerably larger clone is one nucleotide away. This sample is part of a study of blood T cell repertoires in COVID-19 (dated by TCRdb to the early 2020s). A note on the overall study: Samples covering the acute and convalescent phases of COVID-19 were provided by collaborators in the United States, Italy and Spain. The samples were drawn from two sources: the first 160 participants of the ongoing ImmuneRACE study, and 1,200 or so subjects contributed by 6 global collaborators. Where available, HLA class I and class II types were obtained from metadata supplied by the sample provider rather than from assay-based typing. Sample metadata almost always included a de-identified subject ID, COVID-19 status, age in years and sex. The prospective study material was composed of cDNA or gDNA derived from T cells, B-cell-depleted T cells, or PBMCs. Subjects who had been exposed to COVID-19, were actively infected with it, or had recovered from it provided the deeply sampled blood TCRbeta repertoires that made up the dataset. The repertoires were released in a freely available public database meant as a resource for research on the immune response to SARS-CoV-2.

Collaborating institutions collected whole blood in K2EDTA tubes following their own protocols. For TCRbeta analysis, collaborators shipped samples as frozen whole blood, isolated PBMCs, or DNA extracted from either of those sample types. TCRbeta CDR3 regions were amplified from genomic DNA by means of the immunoSEQ Assay, a bias-controlled multiplex PCR. The authors' analysis ran thus. The number of nucleated cells in each sample was estimated by amplification of reference gene primers within the assay. Sequence reads were collapsed and filtered to measure the absolute abundance of every unique TCRbeta CDR3 rearrangement. For each sample, productive Simpson clonality was calculated as the square root of Simpson's diversity index over productive rearrangements. Drawn from immuneACCESS, this table holds only the in-frame rearrangements with V and J called that TCRdb kept. Clones are partly lost; checked studies trace under half to an unresolved V gene and leave the rest unexplained. Clonal size and the V and J genes are those of that table, whereas D and trimming came from the DNA. Across this sample there are 110,000 to 150,000 clones, with approximately 86% seen only once. The top ten clones comprise about 5.6% of the sample.

Study-wide conclusions, independent of this receptor: The amount of clinical and demographic metadata varied by source and participant and was provided uncurated.

Inclusive of the bounding cysteine and phenylalanine, the CDR3 is 14 residues long. The only DNA kept is the CDR3, 42 bases in frame from the first base. According to the germline V gene (reference sequence), CDR1 reads LGHDT and CDR2 reads YNNKEL. A distance of 9 bases separates the germline ends of V and J, which lose 1 base and 8 bases respectively. This receptor was taken from a human donor in a cohort sampled during active COVID-19. The V gene is TRBV3-1 (or the pseudogene TRBV3-2) and the J gene is TRBJ1-6; no D gene is confidently identified. The specimen sequenced was peripheral blood. The nucleotide sequence is given as TGTGCCAGCAGCCAAGGTTTGTCGGATTCACCCCTCCACTTT. Its protein is CASSQGLSDSPLHF.